These 22 T cell receptor beta chains were sequenced from one sample in a study of T cell responses to AZD1222 COVID-19 vaccine. Using immunoSEQ multiplex PCR, the repertoire was profiled, and TCRdb retains in-frame clones only, with some absent. Of approximately 190,000 clones listed, over 80% were seen once; the top ten hold 1% to 1.5%. The sample in question was peripheral blood, obtained on day 0 of AZD1222 vaccination. The receptors originated from an adult in good health.

This chain uses TRBV16 with TRBJ1-3; D not resolved. This CDR3 spans 16 amino acids. V was shortened by 4 bases and J by 0 bases, with 13 bases between the two germline ends. Germline V lookup: CDR1 KGHSY, CDR2 FQNENV. As DNA, the CDR3 is TGTGCCAGCAGCCCCCGCCGGTTCGGCTCTGGAAACACCATATATTTT. This translates into CASSPRRFGSGNTIYF.

The rearrangement links TRBV14 to TRBJ2-2; D not resolved. V lost 0 bases and J 4 bases, leaving 15 bases between the germline ends. The CDR3 sequence is 17 residues long. Germline V CDR1 and CDR2: SGHDN, FVKESK. The CDR3 protein is CASSQDQASRRTGELFF. The CDR3 DNA is TGTGCCAGCAGCCAAGATCAGGCCTCTAGGCGCACCGGGGAGCTGTTTTTT.

This clone has only one observation. The chain carries TRBV9 and TRBJ1-6; 7 bases line up with TRBD1. Trimming took 0 bases from V and 8 from J; bases not matched to a gene: 8. Germline V CDR1 and CDR2: SGDLS, YYNGEE. CDR3 size: 16 residues. The CDR3 DNA reads TGTGCCAGCAGCGTAGATCGAGGGGGCGGTTATTCACCCCTCCACTTT. Protein sequence: CASSVDRGGGYSPLHF.

V gene TRBV6-2 or TRBV6-3 combines with J gene TRBJ1-1, with a possible D match to TRBD1 (5 bases). With 2 bases removed from V and 8 bases from J, the gap between germline ends came to 15 bases. The length of the CDR3 is 14 residues. Germline loops: CDR1 MNHEY, CDR2 SVGEGT. The chain's CDR3 is CASSYDGGDGEAFF. For the CDR3, the DNA is TGTGCCAGCAGTTACGATGGGGGGGACGGAGAAGCTTTCTTT.

The genes are TRBV19 and TRBJ1-5; D may be TRBD1 (6 bases). There are 14 residues in the CDR3. Germline values: CDR1 LNHDA, CDR2 SQIVND (reference sequence). Trimming shortened V by 10 bases and J by 3 bases, and 16 bases separated the two germline ends. The CDR3 spells CATRGGASNQPQHF. The DNA of the CDR3 is TGTGCCACCCGGGGGGGGGCATCCAATCAGCCCCAGCATTTT.

CDR3 residues: CASSFPPLAEQFF. The CDR3 DNA sequence: TGTGCCAGCAGTTTCCCCCCACTAGCGGAGCAGTTCTTC. This chain joins TRBV28 and TRBJ2-1, with 7 nucleotides matching TRBD2. This CDR3 comprises 13 residues. Germline V CDR1 and CDR2: MDHEN, SYDVKM. Germline trimming cut 3 bases from V and 10 bases from J; bases unmatched to any gene: 6.

This clone was seen just once. The DNA for the CDR3 is TGTGCCAGTAGTCCTACGACAGGGCTGTATGGCTACACCTTC. It yields the protein CASSPTTGLYGYTF. The V and J genes are TRBV19 and TRBJ1-2; 7 positions match TRBD1. CDR1 and CDR2 (germline): LNHDA, SQIVND (reference sequence). The CDR3 has 14 amino acids. V lost 5 bases to trimming and J lost 5 bases; unmatched junction nucleotides: 8.

This clone was detected only once. The chain links TRBV6-5 to TRBJ1-3; no firm D call. The V gene lost 0 bases and the J gene lost 8 bases, with 11 bases spanning the gap. The CDR3 consists of 14 residues. Per germline, CDR1 MNHEY and CDR2 SVGAGI. CDR3 residues: CASSYSSFRDTIYF. CDR3 DNA sequence: TGTGCCAGCAGTTACTCTTCATTTCGGGACACCATATATTTT.

The count of this clone is one. The chain joins TRBV2 to TRBJ2-7; D is tentatively TRBD1 or TRBD2 (6 bases each). Trimming took off 0 bases at V and 2 bases at J, with 8 bases between the two ends. The germline V gene encodes CDR1 SNHLY and CDR2 FYNNEI. This CDR3 is 14 amino acids long. In nucleotides, the CDR3 is TGTGCCAGCAGTGAAGCCCGGGGGCCCTACGAGCAGTACTTC. It is translated as CASSEARGPYEQYF.

This rearrangement joins TRBV5-1 to TRBJ2-2; perhaps TRBD2 as D (5 bases). CDR1 and CDR2 from the germline V gene are SGHRS and YFSETQ. CDR3 length equals 17 residues. V lost 0 bases, J lost 4 bases, and 16 bases lay in between. Here the CDR3 reads CASSLGATSDLTGELFF. CDR3 nucleotides: TGCGCCAGCAGCTTGGGCGCAACTAGTGATCTCACCGGGGAGCTGTTTTTT.

This clone is medium-sized by share. The chain uses TRBV4-1 and TRBJ1-2, with D unclear. The CDR3 extends over 14 amino acids. V was cut by 0 bases and J by 7 bases, with 12 bases left in between. Per the germline V gene, CDR1 is MGHRA and CDR2 is YSYEKL. DNA for the CDR3: TGCGCCAGCAGCCAAGATAGAATGACGGGTGGCTACACCTTC. Amino acids: CASSQDRMTGGYTF.

The chain has TRBV19 and TRBJ1-5; D is undetermined. Trimming removed 1 base at V and 5 bases at J, with 12 bases between. The CDR3 runs 15 residues. CDR1 is LNHDA, CDR2 SQIVND, per germline (reference sequence). CDR3 sequence: CASSIVFPEYQPQHF. CDR3 nucleotides: TGTGCCAGTAGTATAGTTTTCCCGGAATATCAGCCCCAGCATTTT.

This clone appeared once. The V call is TRBV7-2, the J call TRBJ2-3; 10 bases map to TRBD1. The CDR3 covers 14 residues. J was trimmed by 6 bases and V by 3 bases; bases with no gene match: 3. Germline V gene data show CDR1 as SGHTA and CDR2 as FQGNSA. CDR3 nucleotides: TGTGCCAGCAGCTTCGACAGGGGGCACGATACGCAGTATTTT. This gives the protein CASSFDRGHDTQYF.

The V and J genes are TRBV18 and TRBJ2-7; TRBD1 matches 8 bases. Germline V CDR1 and CDR2: KGHSH, LQKENI. J lost 2 bases, V lost 5 bases, and 5 bases had no gene match. This CDR3 is 14 amino acids long. This CDR3 reads CASSEGTGPYEQYF. The CDR3 DNA reads as TGTGCCAGCTCAGAAGGGACAGGCCCCTACGAGCAGTACTTC.

The chain joins TRBV27 to TRBJ1-4; D remains unclear. The CDR3 covers 15 residues. V dropped 8 bases and J dropped 7 bases, with 20 bases sitting between them. Germline assignment: CDR1 MNHEY and CDR2 SMNVEV (reference sequence). CDR3 in amino acids: CASASRGREGEKLFF. The DNA of the CDR3 is TGTGCCAGCGCCTCCCGAGGGAGGGAAGGTGAAAAACTGTTTTTT.

This clone was recorded once. This sequence joins TRBV9 and TRBJ2-2, with 7 bases that match TRBD1. Germline CDR1 and CDR2: SGDLS and YYNGEE. This CDR3 is built from 15 residues. After removal of 3 bases from V and 3 bases from J, the junction contained 5 bases not matched to a gene. The CDR3 DNA follows: TGTGCCAGCAGCGGAAGACAGGGTGACACCGGGGAGCTGTTTTTT. It codes for CASSGRQGDTGELFF.

The chain couples TRBV10-1 to TRBJ2-7, with D hard to call. Germline assignment: CDR1 WNHNN and CDR2 SYGVQD (reference sequence). CDR3 size: 13 residues. Trimming removed 3 bases from V and 1 base from J, with 7 bases in between. The CDR3 region is CASSDPGSYEQYF. As DNA, the CDR3 is TGCGCCAGCAGTGACCCCGGATCCTACGAGCAGTACTTC.

This sequence joins TRBV5-1 and TRBJ2-7, with D tentatively TRBD1 or TRBD2 (6 bases each). V lost 1 base, J lost 4 bases, and 15 bases lay in between. CDR1 and CDR2 from the germline V gene are SGHRS and YFSETQ. The CDR3 is made up of 15 amino acids. CDR3 sequence: CASSLSGGRSYEQYF. CDR3 nucleotide sequence: TGCGCCAGCAGCTTGAGTGGGGGGCGGTCGTACGAGCAGTACTTC.

J is TRBJ1-5 and V is TRBV28; 7 positions match TRBD1. CDR3 length: 19 residues. The germline gives CDR1 MDHEN, CDR2 SYDVKM. V shed 3 bases, J shed 0 bases, and the junction held 14 bases outside the gene matches. The CDR3 DNA is TGTGCCAGCAGTTTGGCGGGACAGTCTGAAATATATAGCAATCAGCCCCAGCATTTT. This encodes CASSLAGQSEIYSNQPQHF.

V and J are TRBV4-1 and TRBJ1-5, with 9 bases identical to TRBD1. Germline CDR1 reads MGHRA; CDR2 reads YSYEKL. Losses at the gene ends were 4 bases for V and 8 bases for J; bases not matched to a gene: 6. CDR3 length: 14 amino acids. CDR3 DNA sequence: TGCGCCAGCAGCCCCCCGGGACAGGGAGAGCCCCAGCATTTT. As protein: CASSPPGQGEPQHF.

The chain employs TRBV2 and TRBJ2-5; 8 bases agree with TRBD2. Trimming cost V 6 bases and J 5 bases; bases outside gene matches: 2. The CDR3 has 12 amino acids. CDR1 and CDR2 from the germline V gene are SNHLY and FYNNEI. The CDR3 DNA is TGTGCCAGCAGGGCTAGCGGGGAGACCCAGTACTTC. Translated, it gives CASRASGETQYF.

This chain connects TRBV19 to TRBJ1-1; TRBD1 is a possible D gene (6 bases). Germline V lookup: CDR1 LNHDA, CDR2 SQIVND (reference sequence). The V end was cut by 4 bases, the J end by 0 bases, with 18 bases between. This CDR3 region has 17 residues. For the CDR3, the DNA is TGTGCCAGTAGTACGCACCCAGGACAGCCTATGAACACTGAAGCTTTCTTT. Its protein product is CASSTHPGQPMNTEAFF.